This T cell receptor (beta chain) was observed in a study of early T cells in non-severe SARS-CoV-2 infection. About the research overall: Unsorted whole-blood RNA was sequenced in bulk, leaving chains unpaired.

On this clonotype itself: Antigen unknown.

The CDR3 runs to 15 residues. V lost 6 bases, J lost 0 bases, and 10 bases lay in between. Per germline, CDR1 SGHRS and CDR2 YFSETQ. Overall study findings and caveats: Anti-spike CD8 responses were favored in VDJdb matching, and private and CD4 specificities were missed.

Unique molecular identifiers were attached to individual cDNA molecules. TCRdb recomputed calls from the 5' RACE reads with MiXCR, one row per CDR3 protein. This table has some 41,000 distinct CDR3 sequences, about a quarter appearing once. The sequences come from whole blood, collected at baseline. V and J are TRBV5-1 and TRBJ2-6, with TRBD2 as a possible D gene (5 bases). The TCR sequence derives from an adult who was a healthcare worker with PCR-confirmed SARS-CoV-2 infection or an uninfected control (not recorded which). This CDR3 reads CASTADSSGANVLTF. CDR3 DNA sequence: TGCGCCAGCACAGCGGATAGCTCTGGGGCCAACGTCCTGACTTTC.